This TCR beta chain is from a study of T cells in Graves' hyperthyroidism and ophthalmopathy. There were TCR beta CDR3 regions amplified from RNA transcripts. Primed by the HTBI set, a first-round RT-PCR was run on the TCR CDR3. In TCRdb, the multiplex PCR reads were re-called with MiXCR into one record per CDR3 protein. The sample records roughly 400,000 distinct CDR3 sequences, more than 12% being singletons. This clonotype was seen at least ten times. Germline-derived CDR1 and CDR2 are MDHEN and SYDVKM. The CDR3 extends over 17 amino acids. V shed 8 bases and J shed 6 bases, with 26 bases lying between them.

The source material was blood. The sequence came from a man aged 50-60 years with Graves' ophthalmopathy. The chain employs TRBV28 and TRBJ2-4; no reliable D call. The DNA for the CDR3 is TGTGCCAGCGGATCCCCCCGAACCGAGGTTTTTGTAAACATTCAGTACTTC. Amino acids: CASGSPRTEVFVNIQYF.